A selection of T cell receptor beta chains follows, all from one sample in a study of cytotoxic CD8 clonotypes in ibrutinib-treated CLL. Method: immunoSEQ multiplex PCR; TCRdb's copy keeps in-frame clones and lacks some. In the table there are 110,000 to 150,000 clones, about 70% of which are singletons. The sample in question was PBMCs, obtained after 24 months of ibrutinib treatment. Receptor source: a human donor with chronic lymphocytic leukemia. CDR3s include the opening cysteine and the closing phenylalanine or tryptophan. D genes are given only for firm matches. Not every row has a clone size; where given, it reads once, few, many or a size class.

clone size	V gene	CDR3 length	D gene	J gene	CDR3 DNA	CDR3 protein
.	TRBV4-1	15	TRBD2	TRBJ2-5	TGCGCCAGCAGCCTCCAGCGGGGGGGGCGGGAGACCCAGTACTTC	CASSLQRGGRETQYF
.	TRBV5-4	13	.	TRBJ2-5	TGTGCCAGCAGCCCAGGGAGTTCGGAGACCCAGTACTTC	CASSPGSSETQYF
.	TRBV19	19	.	TRBJ1-4	TGTGCCAGTAGGGCCATGGGCCGTTGGTCGGGGCATACTAATGAAAAACTGTTTTTT	CASRAMGRWSGHTNEKLFF
.	TRBV4-3	13	.	TRBJ2-3	TGCGCCAGCAGCCAGGTTGTTTCAGATACGCAGTATTTT	CASSQVVSDTQYF
.	TRBV14	13	.	TRBJ2-5	TGTGCCAGCAGCCAAGGGAACCAAGAGACCCAGTACTTC	CASSQGNQETQYF
.	TRBV5-1	17	.	TRBJ2-6	TGCGCCAGCAGCTTGTCGGGCAGGCCCTCTGGGGCCAACGTCCTGACTTTC	CASSLSGRPSGANVLTF
.	TRBV5-1	15	.	TRBJ1-2	TGCGCGCTAGCCCCCGGGACTCGGGGAAACTATGGCTACACCTTC	CALAPGTRGNYGYTF
.	TRBV7-3	15	TRBD1	TRBJ2-1	TGTGCCAGCAGCCAACAGGGGGCCACCTACGATGAGCAGTTCTTC	CASSQQGATYDEQFF
.	TRBV9	17	.	TRBJ1-1	TGTGCCAGCAGCGGGGGTCCCGGGACGCTAATGAACACTGAAGCTTTCTTT	CASSGGPGTLMNTEAFF
many	TRBV18	15	TRBD1	TRBJ1-2	TGTGCCAGCTCACCACCCGGGACAGGAATATTTGGCTACACCTTC	CASSPPGTGIFGYTF
.	TRBV5-1	16	TRBD1	TRBJ2-7	TGCGCCAGCAGACCAAACCCGGGACAGGGGACCTACGAGCAGTACTTC	CASRPNPGQGTYEQYF
.	TRBV4-2	15	.	TRBJ2-7	TGTGCCAGCAGCCCCACCGGGGGAGGGGGCTACGAGCAGTACTTC	CASSPTGGGGYEQYF
once	TRBV10-3	14	.	TRBJ1-5	TGTGCCATCAGTGAGTCAGGGGGCAATCAGCCCCAGCATTTT	CAISESGGNQPQHF
once	TRBV18	15	.	TRBJ1-1	TGTGCCAGCTCACCCCCGAGTAGGGGAGAAACTGAAGCTTTCTTT	CASSPPSRGETEAFF
.	TRBV5-1	14	TRBD1	TRBJ2-3	TGCGCCAGCAGCCCGGGACAGGGGACAGATACGCAGTATTTT	CASSPGQGTDTQYF
.	TRBV28	16	.	TRBJ2-3	TGTGCCAGCAGCCCCCGAGGGATGGACACCACAGATACGCAGTATTTT	CASSPRGMDTTDTQYF
.	TRBV7-2	14	.	TRBJ2-5	TGTGCCAGCAGCTTATGGGACCAATCCGGGACCCAGTACTTC	CASSLWDQSGTQYF
few	TRBV5-1	17	TRBD2	TRBJ2-1	TGCGCCAGCAGCCCACGGACTAGCGGGATATTGGACAATGAGCAGTTCTTC	CASSPRTSGILDNEQFF
.	TRBV6-1	15	TRBD1	TRBJ2-7	TGTGCCAGCAGTGAAATGGGGGACAGGGGTCACGAGCAGTACTTC	CASSEMGDRGHEQYF
.	TRBV29-1	12	.	TRBJ2-7	TGCAGCGTTGAGGTCTCAGGGACGGGGCAGTACTTC	CSVEVSGTGQYF
.	TRBV4-2	13	.	TRBJ1-5	TGTGCCAGCAGCCCCCTCCCCGATCAGCCCCAGCATTTT	CASSPLPDQPQHF
once	TRBV28	11	.	TRBJ1-5	TGTGCCAGCAGTCCCAGCCAGCCCCAGCATTTT	CASSPSQPQHF
.	TRBV6-6	15	TRBD2	TRBJ2-2	TGTGCCAGCAGTCCGGGACTAGGGGGTACCGGGGAGCTGTTTTTT	CASSPGLGGTGELFF
.	TRBV5-1	14	TRBD1	TRBJ2-1	TGCGCCAGCAGAAAACAGGGGGCATGGGATGAGCAGTTCTTC	CASRKQGAWDEQFF